The 14 T cell receptor beta chains below come from one sample, sequenced in a study of cytomegalovirus exposure and HLA in healthy donors. Amplification used 60 Vbeta primers and 13 Jbeta primers. Method: immunoSEQ multiplex PCR; TCRdb's copy keeps in-frame clones and lacks some. The sample lists about 150,000 clones, about four fifths occurring once. The sample taken for sequencing was PBMCs. These receptors were collected from a woman aged 50 to 60 in good health and CMV-seropositive.

V is TRBV28 and J is TRBJ2-7, with D perhaps matching TRBD2 (5 bases). The ends were cut back, 5 bases at V and 8 bases at J, with 10 bases in the middle. The germline CDR1 and CDR2 sequences are MDHEN and SYDVKM. The CDR3 is made up of 11 amino acids. DNA for the CDR3: TGTGCCAGCAGTAAAAAGCGGCAGCAGTACTTC. It is translated as CASSKKRQQYF.

This chain connects TRBV18 to TRBJ1-1, with D unresolved. The germline V and J ends were trimmed by 3 bases and 2 bases, with 7 bases remaining between them. Germline loops: CDR1 KGHSH, CDR2 LQKENI. The CDR3 runs to 13 residues. The CDR3 region has the DNA TGTGCCAGCTCACCTAGCGCCAACACTGAAGCTTTCTTT. As protein: CASSPSANTEAFF.

This clone showed up just once. This chain links TRBV28 with TRBJ1-3; D is perhaps TRBD1 (5 bases). CDR3 size: 17 residues. V was cut by 0 bases and J by 0 bases, with 12 bases left in between. The germline CDR1 and CDR2 sequences are MDHEN and SYDVKM. The CDR3 DNA follows: TGTGCCAGCAGTTTATGGGACATCCTTTACTCTGGAAACACCATATATTTT. Translated: CASSLWDILYSGNTIYF.

The chain carries TRBV11-3 and TRBJ2-5, with 9 bases identical to TRBD2. The DNA end favors TRBJ2-7, so the J call may be wrong. The CDR3 contains 16 residues. Germline CDR1 reads SGHNT; CDR2 reads YENEEA. CDR3 coding DNA: TGTGCCAGCAGCTCGACTAGCGGCTCGCGGCTCGGCGAGCAGTACTTC. It specifies CASSSTSGSRLGEQYF.

This chain uses TRBV9 with TRBJ2-7; 7 positions agree with TRBD1. The CDR3 loop spans 13 amino acids. J gave up 6 bases and V 3 bases, and 6 bases lay outside the gene matches. CDR1 and CDR2 from the germline V gene are SGDLS and YYNGEE. The DNA of the CDR3 is TGTGCCAGCAGCGACGACAGGGACCGCGAGCAGTACTTC. The encoded protein is CASSDDRDREQYF. Using reference TRBV9 and TRBJ2-7 for the parts outside the CDR3, the full variable domain is DSGVTQTPKHLITATGQRVTLRCSPRSGDLSVYWYQQSLDQGLQFLIQYYNGEERAKGNILERFSAQQFPDLHSELNLSSLELGDSALYFCASSDDRDREQYFGPGTRLTVT.

This rearrangement joins TRBV19 to TRBJ2-3, with TRBD2 identical over 10 bases. V shed 3 bases, J shed 3 bases, and the junction held 18 bases outside the gene matches. Germline values: CDR1 LNHDA, CDR2 SQIVND (reference sequence). The CDR3 consists of 20 residues. The CDR3 reads CASSIRASGSLASGTDTQYF. The CDR3 bases are TGTGCCAGTAGTATTCGGGCTAGCGGGAGCCTCGCGAGTGGGACAGATACGCAGTATTTT.

The genes are TRBV19 and TRBJ1-5; 8 nucleotides match TRBD1. J was trimmed by 3 bases and V by 3 bases; bases with no gene match: 10. Germline CDR1 LNHDA, CDR2 SQIVND (reference sequence). This CDR3 has 17 amino acids. The CDR3 bases are TGTGCCAGTAGTATTGACAGGGGAGGGGGTTCCAATCAGCCCCAGCATTTT. Amino acids: CASSIDRGGGSNQPQHF.

This rearrangement joins TRBV25-1 to TRBJ2-2, with 7 bases that match TRBD2. CDR1 is MGHDK and CDR2 is SYGVNS in the germline V gene. With 1 base clipped from V and 1 base from J, the junction kept 3 bases outside the gene matches. The CDR3 is 16 residues long. CDR3 protein: CASSEWGRGNTGELFF. DNA of the CDR3: TGTGCCAGCAGTGAATGGGGGAGGGGGAACACCGGGGAGCTGTTTTTT.

The J gene is TRBJ1-2, the V gene TRBV14; TRBD1 is a possible D gene (5 bases). The V end lost 0 bases, the J end lost 7 bases, and 12 bases lay between the germline ends. The V gene's germline CDR1 is SGHDN and CDR2 FVKESK. The CDR3 contains 14 residues. The CDR3, as DNA: TGTGCCAGCAGCCAAGATACGGGGGTTGGTGGCTACACCTTC. This codes for CASSQDTGVGGYTF. The full variable domain, its missing parts supplied by reference TRBV14 and TRBJ1-2, is EAGVTQFPSHSVIEKGQTVTLRCDPISGHDNLYWYRRVMGKEIKFLLHFVKESKQDESGMPNNRFLAERTGGTYSTLKVQPAELEDSGVYFCASSQDTGVGGYTFGSGTRLTVV.

The rearrangement joins TRBV4-2 to TRBJ2-7, with TRBD1 matching 11 bases. From germline, CDR1 is LGHNA and CDR2 YNFKEQ. The CDR3 length is 14 residues. V lost 5 bases to trimming and J lost 6 bases; unmatched junction nucleotides: 6. CDR3 nucleotide sequence: TGTGCCAGCAGCTATGGACAGGGGGCGTTCGAGCAGTACTTC. The encoded protein is CASSYGQGAFEQYF.

This clone came up a few times. The chain is built from TRBV18 and TRBJ1-2; D might be TRBD1 (6 bases). V was cut by 2 bases and J by 3 bases, with 7 bases left in between. Germline lookup yields CDR1 KGHSH and CDR2 LQKENI. CDR3 length equals 13 residues. DNA of the CDR3: TGTGCCAGCTCACCAGGACAGCACTATGGCTACACCTTC. Translated: CASSPGQHYGYTF.

The V call is TRBV5-1, the J call TRBJ2-1; 10 nucleotides agree with TRBD2. Germline V gene sequence: CDR1 SGHRS, CDR2 YFSETQ. The CDR3 runs 15 residues. The V gene end was trimmed by 4 bases and the J gene end by 4 bases; junction bases not matched to a gene: 5. The CDR3 sequence is CASSVGLAAYNEQFF. CDR3 coding DNA: TGCGCCAGCAGCGTTGGACTAGCGGCTTACAATGAGCAGTTCTTC.

The gene calls are TRBV28 and TRBJ2-2, with D unresolved. CDR1 and CDR2 from the germline V gene are MDHEN and SYDVKM. The CDR3 consists of 15 residues. With 3 bases removed from V and 5 bases from J, the gap between germline ends came to 13 bases. As DNA, the CDR3 is TGTGCCAGCAGTTTCGGCACCTCAGGTACCGGGGAGCTGTTTTTT. Its protein is CASSFGTSGTGELFF.

The chain uses TRBV9 and TRBJ2-1; 11 nucleotides agree with TRBD1. In germline, CDR1 is SGDLS, CDR2 YYNGEE. This CDR3 spans 16 amino acids. V lost 3 bases to trimming and J lost 6 bases; unmatched junction nucleotides: 8. The CDR3 region is CASSDLGQGAVNEQFF. The CDR3 DNA reads as TGTGCCAGCAGCGACCTAGGACAGGGGGCAGTCAATGAGCAGTTCTTC.